This TCR beta chain was identified in a study of CD8 T cells in Susac syndrome (dated by TCRdb to the late 2010s). Some background on the complete study: Among the sequenced Susac syndrome patients, more than five had clinically active disease and 8 or 9 were in clinical remission. Whether CD8+ T cell activation and differentiation in Susac syndrome was antigen driven was tested using repertoire sequencing. Susac syndrome patients were therapy-naive, on corticosteroids (some also receiving IVIg), or on IVIg alone at blood withdrawal. The paper's findings and limits, for the study overall: The number of individuals in the TCR sequencing and HLA analysis was acknowledged as relatively small. The CD4+ T cell repertoire of patients with Susac syndrome showed no detectable clonal expansion.

CDR1 and CDR2 were assigned from the germline V gene as SNHLY and FYNNEI. The CDR3 runs 16 amino acids, cysteine and phenylalanine included. The kept DNA is CDR3 alone, 48 bases in frame from the first base. From V the trimming removes 8 bases and from J it removes 0 bases, while the gene matches leave 7 bases of the junction unaccounted for. RNA was extracted using the RNeasy kit, and about 0.5 to 1 ug of the RNA was reverse transcribed with random hexamers. TCR beta CDR3 regions were amplified with the immunoSEQ multiplex PCR assay covering 54 Vbeta and 13 Jbeta segments. To correct PCR amplification bias, a synthetic template baseline was used for both primer optimization and computational correction. Turning to the authors' computational methods: Reads were assigned to V, D and J genes according to IMGT and analyzed in immunoSEQ Analyzer, with only productive sequences retained. To calculate clonality, Shannon entropy was normalized by log2 of the number of productive unique sequences and then subtracted from one. For each patient and control, public and private clones were evaluated within the 100 most prevalent clones. Clones were defined as Susac-specific if absent from the healthy and MS cohorts, from around 1,000 published viral clones and from other ImmuneACCESS disease sequences. TCRdb passed the public sequencing reads through fastp at Q25 and MiXCR, retaining productive beta sequences. One record per CDR3 amino acid sequence lists the most common genes and DNA. The V and J calls and clone size are TCRdb's, not the authors'. The sample table shows roughly 150,000 distinct CDR3 sequences, and almost 96% are seen once. The top ten clones comprise about 0.08% of the sample.

With regard to this clonotype: Its specific antigen is unknown. No base qualities exist here, and no much larger clone lies one base off it.

High-throughput TCR beta sequencing profiled peripheral blood CD8+ and CD4+ T cells from healthy donors, Susac syndrome patients and multiple sclerosis patients. Susac syndrome patients met recently defined diagnostic criteria for definite or probable disease. Bulk CD8+ and CD4+ T cells were purified by magnetic negative isolation, while CD8+ TEMRA cells were enriched using FACS. Blood was drawn into EDTA tubes, processed within 24 hours, and PBMCs were isolated by density gradient centrifugation. PBMCs intended for TCR sequencing were cryopreserved in liquid nitrogen and were subsequently thawed in a 37 degrees C water bath. The sorted or isolated CD4+, CD8+ and CD8+ TEMRA cells had a purity of 90% or higher.

The sample taken for sequencing was CD4+ T cells from PBMCs. The chain links TRBV2 with TRBJ2-6; TRBD2 matches 7 bases in the middle. The receptor comes from a human donor with Susac syndrome. CDR3 loop: CASQHGGSSGANVLTF. The nucleotide sequence is TGTGCCAGCCAGCACGGCGGGAGCTCTGGGGCCAACGTCCTGACTTTC.